The 32 T cell receptor beta chains presented below share a single source sample, sequenced in a study of blood T cells in healthy people across ages. A second PCR, run for about 6 to 11 cycles, used a sample-barcoded 5' primer plus a J-beta primer mix. TCRdb reanalysed the 5' RACE reads using MiXCR and keeps one entry per CDR3 protein. The sample yields 980,000 or so distinct CDR3 sequences, 48% seen once. The sample taken for sequencing was blood. The receptors were gathered from a man aged 25 to 40 in good health.

This rearrangement joins TRBV14 to TRBJ2-1, with 10 bases matching TRBD2. The CDR3 consists of 18 residues. V was clipped by 1 base and J by 1 base; unmatched bases: 7. Germline CDR1 SGHDN, CDR2 FVKESK. This chain's CDR3 is CASSQVPPSGRSYNEQFF. In nucleotides, the CDR3 is TGTGCCAGCAGCCAAGTCCCCCCTAGCGGGAGATCCTACAATGAGCAGTTCTTC. The variable domain in full, completed from reference TRBV14 and TRBJ2-1, reads EAGVTQFPSHSVIEKGQTVTLRCDPISGHDNLYWYRRVMGKEIKFLLHFVKESKQDESGMPNNRFLAERTGGTYSTLKVQPAELEDSGVYFCASSQVPPSGRSYNEQFFGPGTRLTVL.

This clonotype was counted only a few times. The V gene is TRBV5-4, the J gene TRBJ2-3, with D uncertain. Germline V gives CDR1 SGHNT, CDR2 YYREEE (reference sequence). Between the trimmed V and J ends, which lost 0 bases and 3 bases, there was a span of 14 bases. This CDR3 contains 16 residues. The CDR3 region has the DNA TGTGCCAGCAGCTTGGACCCATTTCCGGCGACAGATACGCAGTATTTT. Amino acid sequence: CASSLDPFPATDTQYF.

The chain is built from TRBV7-9 and TRBJ1-2, with D hard to call. Trimming shortened V by 5 bases and J by 4 bases, and 17 bases separated the two germline ends. CDR1 and CDR2 (germline): SEHNR, FQNEAQ (reference sequence). This CDR3 spans 15 amino acids. CDR3 in DNA: TGTGCCAGCAGCCCTGAGAGGGCAGCCCTCTATGGCTACACCTTC. This sequence encodes CASSPERAALYGYTF.

The V call is TRBV5-1, the J call TRBJ2-7; D gene ambiguous. The closer fit of TRBJ2-5 to the DNA end suggests the J call may be wrong. The CDR3 contains 14 residues. Looked up from germline, CDR1 is SGHRS and CDR2 is YFSETQ. Written as DNA, the CDR3 is TGCGCCAGCAGCTTGATGGGCCTGGGAGAGACCCAGTACTTC. It yields the protein CASSLMGLGETQYF.

This clonotype was seen a few times. The V and J genes are TRBV28 and TRBJ2-1; the D gene is possibly TRBD2 (5 bases). Germline lookup yields CDR1 MDHEN and CDR2 SYDVKM. Trimming pared 6 bases from V and 7 bases from J, leaving 19 bases between. The CDR3 totals 15 residues. CDR3 sequence (DNA): TGTGCCAGCAGCCCCCAGGCCGACTACGGGAATGAGCAGTTCTTC. Translated, it gives CASSPQADYGNEQFF.

This clonotype was picked up many times. The rearrangement joins TRBV7-2 to TRBJ2-3; possibly TRBD2 for D (7 bases). Germline CDR1 is SGHTA and CDR2 is FQGNSA. V lost 6 bases and J 7 bases, leaving 17 bases between the germline ends. The CDR3 consists of 14 residues. The CDR3 DNA is TGTGCCAGCAGGGGGGGGCAGGGGTCGAATACGCAGTATTTT. Translating gives CASRGGQGSNTQYF.

The chain employs TRBV3-1 and TRBJ1-4; D is possibly TRBD1 (6 bases). The germline CDR1 and CDR2 sequences are LGHDT and YNNKEL (reference sequence). V lost 0 bases and J 3 bases, leaving 8 bases between the germline ends. The CDR3 totals 15 residues. The CDR3 DNA sequence: TGTGCCAGCAGCCAAGATAGACAGGCTAATGAAAAACTGTTTTTT. Its protein is CASSQDRQANEKLFF.

The sample holds a few counts of this clonotype. V and J are TRBV6-5 and TRBJ1-1, with D hard to call. Germline CDR1 is MNHEY and CDR2 is SVGAGI. This CDR3 has 15 amino acids. V was pared by 5 bases and J by 3 bases, with 16 bases between. Written as DNA, the CDR3 is TGTGCCAGCAGTCGACGGGGAGGTGGAGACACTGAAGCTTTCTTT. Its protein product is CASSRRGGGDTEAFF.

The chain uses TRBV27 and TRBJ1-4; TRBD1 aligns across 9 bases. Germline CDR1 and CDR2: MNHEY and SMNVEV (reference sequence). The CDR3 is made up of 14 amino acids. J lost 4 bases, V lost 5 bases, and 2 bases had no gene match. The CDR3 coding sequence is TGTGCCAGCAGTCGGGACAGGGATAATGAAAAACTGTTTTTT. Translated: CASSRDRDNEKLFF.

The chain has TRBV27 and TRBJ2-1; D gene uncertain. CDR3 size: 13 residues. V was pared by 5 bases and J by 9 bases, with 14 bases between. Per germline, CDR1 MNHEY and CDR2 SMNVEV (reference sequence). CDR3 bases: TGTGCCAGCAGTCCCCAACGCTTTGTTGAGCAGTTCTTC. Its translation is CASSPQRFVEQFF.

The chain is built from TRBV10-3 and TRBJ2-7; a possible D gene is TRBD1 (6 bases). V was trimmed by 2 bases and J by 1 base, leaving 9 bases between them. This CDR3 region has 14 residues. Germline V lookup: CDR1 ENHRY, CDR2 SYGVKD. The CDR3 protein is CAISEGRGSYEQYF. The CDR3 bases are TGTGCCATCAGTGAGGGCAGGGGATCCTACGAGCAGTACTTC.

Only a few counts were recorded for this clonotype. The chain combines TRBV24-1 with TRBJ1-1, with D tentatively TRBD1 (6 bases). Between the trimmed V and J ends, which lost 7 bases and 5 bases, there was a span of 13 bases. Germline-derived CDR1 and CDR2 are KGHDR and SFDVKD. This CDR3 spans 13 amino acids. CDR3 sequence (DNA): TGTGCCACCAGGCAACAGGGAGGGACTGAAGCTTTCTTT. Its translation: CATRQQGGTEAFF.

This clonotype was seen ten or more times. The V and J genes are TRBV7-2 and TRBJ2-5; D call uncertain. The CDR3 length is 15 residues. Germline CDR1 and CDR2: SGHTA and FQGNSA. Trimming removed 1 base from V and 1 base from J, with 10 bases in between. The CDR3 DNA follows: TGTGCCAGCAGCTTAGATTCGGCGCGCCAAGAGACCCAGTACTTC. Translation gives CASSLDSARQETQYF.

The chain is built from TRBV20-1 and TRBJ2-6; D possibly corresponds to TRBD1 (5 bases). Germline V CDR1 and CDR2: DFQATT, SNEGSKA (reference sequence). The ends were cut back, 6 bases at V and 3 bases at J, with 9 bases in the middle. CDR3 length: 13 residues. CDR3 nucleotide sequence: TGCAGTGCCCCTCAGGGTGGGGCCAACGTCCTGACTTTC. Its translation is CSAPQGGANVLTF.

In its sample, this clonotype was seen a few times. The V call is TRBV30, the J call TRBJ2-1; no clear D. Trimming took 2 bases from V and 1 from J, leaving 9 bases between them. There are 14 residues in the CDR3. CDR1 GTSNPN and CDR2 SVGIG come from the germline V gene (reference sequence). Written as DNA, the CDR3 is TGTGCCTGGAGTCGTGACCAGTCCTACAATGAGCAGTTCTTC. Translation: CAWSRDQSYNEQFF.

This chain uses TRBV29-1 with TRBJ1-2; 7 bases fit TRBD1. The CDR3 has 15 amino acids. Germline V gene sequence: CDR1 SQVTM, CDR2 ANQGSEA. V trimming: 3 bases; J trimming: 0 bases; junction bases outside the gene matches: 7. The CDR3 DNA reads as TGCAGCGTTGATAGGACAGGCGAAGCTAACTATGGCTACACCTTC. Translation: CSVDRTGEANYGYTF.

This clonotype has more than one count but fewer than ten. The chain recombines TRBV3-1 with TRBJ2-4; D is possibly TRBD1 (5 bases). The J call may be wrong; the DNA end is better matched by TRBJ2-7. The germline V gene encodes CDR1 LGHDT and CDR2 YNNKEL (reference sequence). The CDR3 is made up of 15 amino acids. The CDR3 protein is CASSQDTGRPYEQYF. CDR3 nucleotide sequence: TGTGCCAGCAGCCAAGACACAGGCCGTCCCTACGAGCAGTACTTC.

The rearrangement uses TRBV15 and TRBJ1-1, with D perhaps TRBD1 (5 bases). Germline CDR1 LNHNV, CDR2 YYDKDF (reference sequence). The CDR3 is 17 residues long. The V gene lost 0 bases and the J gene lost 1 base, with 15 bases spanning the gap. The CDR3 sequence: CATSRDKTAISNTEAFF. In nucleotides, the CDR3 is TGTGCCACCAGCAGAGATAAGACAGCAATATCGAACACTGAAGCTTTCTTT.

V usage is TRBV10-3 and J usage is TRBJ2-2; 9 bases agree with TRBD1. This CDR3 is built from 14 residues. The V gene's germline CDR1 is ENHRY and CDR2 SYGVKD. Trimming at V came to 7 bases and at J to 4 bases, leaving 4 bases not matched to a gene. CDR3 sequence (DNA): TGTGCCATCAAGCAGGGACAGGGCACCGGGGAGCTGTTTTTT. It specifies CAIKQGQGTGELFF.

The chain combines TRBV28 with TRBJ1-1; D perhaps matches TRBD1 (5 bases). Germline V gene data show CDR1 as MDHEN and CDR2 as SYDVKM. V was cut by 4 bases and J by 1 base, with 7 bases left in between. The CDR3 covers 13 residues. The chain's CDR3 is CASSSRANTEAFF. The DNA of the CDR3 is TGTGCCAGCAGTTCCAGGGCGAACACTGAAGCTTTCTTT.

This clonotype was recorded a few times. This sequence joins TRBV4-1 and TRBJ2-4; 8 bases fit TRBD1. The CDR3 has 15 residues. Germline assignment: CDR1 MGHRA and CDR2 YSYEKL. The V gene end was trimmed by 0 bases and the J gene end by 5 bases; junction bases not matched to a gene: 3. CDR3 region: CASSQDRGRENIQYF. CDR3 coding DNA: TGCGCCAGCAGCCAAGACAGGGGGCGCGAAAACATTCAGTACTTC.

This clonotype was picked up a small number of times. The chain combines TRBV27 with TRBJ2-7, with TRBD1 as a possible D gene (5 bases). Trimming took 5 bases from V and 7 from J, leaving 15 bases between them. Germline V gene lookup returns CDR1 MNHEY and CDR2 SMNVEV (reference sequence). The CDR3 extends over 13 amino acids. The CDR3 nucleotides read TGTGCCAGCAGTGTTATGCAGGGTAGTGAGCAGTACTTC. Translation: CASSVMQGSEQYF.

The V gene is TRBV7-9, the J gene TRBJ2-7, with 8 bases that match TRBD2. Germline assignment: CDR1 SEHNR and CDR2 FQNEAQ (reference sequence). The CDR3 consists of 14 residues. V lost 3 bases, J lost 3 bases, and 4 bases stayed unmatched. The CDR3 bases are TGTGCCAGCAGCTTTAGCGGGGCGCTCTACGAGCAGTACTTC. Translated: CASSFSGALYEQYF.

There are a few counts of this clonotype. The chain is built from TRBV28 and TRBJ2-5, with 7 bases matching TRBD1. In germline, CDR1 is MDHEN, CDR2 SYDVKM. The CDR3 length is 17 residues. J was trimmed by 3 bases and V by 3 bases; bases with no gene match: 13. CDR3 loop: CASSFSASGDRKETQYF. The CDR3, as DNA: TGTGCCAGCAGTTTTTCGGCGTCCGGGGACAGAAAAGAGACCCAGTACTTC.

V usage is TRBV3-1 and J usage is TRBJ2-5, with TRBD1 identical over 12 bases. The closer fit of TRBJ2-7 to the DNA end suggests the J call may be wrong. Germline V gene lookup returns CDR1 LGHDT and CDR2 YNNKEL (reference sequence). The CDR3 is 15 residues long. The CDR3 sequence: CASSQDGDRGREQYF. CDR3 DNA sequence: TGTGCCAGCAGCCAAGATGGGGACAGGGGGCGCGAGCAGTACTTC.

CDR3 bases: TGTGCCAGCAGCCCCGGAGGAGGCAGCCACGAGCAGTACTTC. It specifies CASSPGGGSHEQYF. V is TRBV7-2 and J is TRBJ2-7, with a tentative D call TRBD2 (5 bases). CDR1 SGHTA and CDR2 FQGNSA come from the germline V gene. The CDR3 is 14 residues long. Trimming took off 5 bases at V and 5 bases at J, with 16 bases between the two ends.

This rearrangement joins TRBV7-9 to TRBJ2-3; TRBD2 aligns across 9 bases. This CDR3 is built from 15 residues. The germline CDR1 and CDR2 sequences are SEHNR and FQNEAQ (reference sequence). Trimming took 5 bases from V and 3 from J; bases not matched to a gene: 6. The CDR3: CASSTAGGHTDTQYF. DNA for the CDR3: TGTGCCAGCAGCACAGCGGGGGGTCATACAGATACGCAGTATTTT.

In this sample, this clonotype turned up many times. This chain connects TRBV18 to TRBJ2-5, with D unresolved. V gave up 5 bases and J gave up 2 bases, with 12 bases separating them. Germline values: CDR1 KGHSH, CDR2 LQKENI. This CDR3 has 14 amino acids. The chain's CDR3 is CASSAYGLQETQYF. The DNA of the CDR3 is TGTGCCAGCTCAGCATACGGGCTTCAAGAGACCCAGTACTTC. Supplemented by reference TRBV18 and TRBJ2-5, the full variable domain reads NAGVMQNPRHLVRRRGQEARLRCSPMKGHSHVYWYRQLPEEGLKFMVYLQKENIIDESGMPKERFSAEFPKEGPSILRIQQVVRGDSAAYFCASSAYGLQETQYFGPGTRLLVL.

V usage is TRBV20-1 and J usage is TRBJ2-7, with D perhaps matching TRBD2 (5 bases). Germline V gene sequence: CDR1 DFQATT, CDR2 SNEGSKA (reference sequence). V was cut by 5 bases and J by 7 bases, with 15 bases left in between. The CDR3 is made up of 12 amino acids. The CDR3 coding sequence is TGCAGTGCTCAGAGAGGGTCCAATGAGCAGTACTTC. This sequence encodes CSAQRGSNEQYF.

This clonotype has just a few counts. The chain carries TRBV4-1 and TRBJ1-1, with TRBD1 identical over 9 bases. V was pared by 3 bases and J by 5 bases, with 7 bases of the junction left unmatched. CDR3 length: 15 residues. From germline, CDR1 is MGHRA and CDR2 YSYEKL. For the CDR3, the DNA is TGCGCCAGCAGCCATACGGGACAGGGTGAAACTGAAGCTTTCTTT. Protein: CASSHTGQGETEAFF.

V gene TRBV6-2 or TRBV6-3 combines with J gene TRBJ1-2; D unresolved. The length of the CDR3 is 14 residues. The germline V gene encodes CDR1 MNHEY and CDR2 SVGEGT. V dropped 2 bases and J dropped 2 bases, with 9 bases sitting between them. In DNA, the CDR3 is TGTGCCAGCAGTTACCAAACTCAGAACTATGGCTACACCTTC. Protein product: CASSYQTQNYGYTF.

This clonotype appeared once. The chain employs TRBV20-1 and TRBJ2-7, with TRBD2 matching over 10 bases. CDR1 and CDR2 (germline): DFQATT, SNEGSKA (reference sequence). This CDR3 spans 14 amino acids. The J segment lost 0 bases and the V segment lost 4 bases, leaving 3 bases of the junction unmatched. The CDR3: CSAIAGGNSYEQYF. CDR3 nucleotides: TGCAGTGCTATAGCGGGGGGCAACTCCTACGAGCAGTACTTC.